The clone carrying this T cell receptor beta chain was seen only a few times. Its antigen is not known. TCRdb recomputed calls from the 5' RACE reads with MiXCR, one row per CDR3 protein. The sample shows 90,000 to 120,000 distinct CDR3 sequences, over 13% of them seen only once. The entry originates in a study of T-cell memory formation after mild COVID-19. Study context: There were largely donor-specific TCR clusters.

Whole-study findings and limits: Prior to infection, memory already included some responding clones, suggesting cross-reactive memory joined. The main location of contracting CD4+ clones was CM and EM, and that of contracting CD8+ clones was EMRA.

The V gene end was trimmed by 1 base and the J gene end by 5 bases; junction bases not matched to a gene: 4. The CDR3 covers 15 residues. Germline V lookup: CDR1 SGHKS, CDR2 YYEKEE (reference sequence). The receptor was derived from a man between 18 and 35 years old who had mild COVID-19 (a few samples of this study predate the infection). Cell type and time point are not known. Material: PBMCs or a T cell subset sorted from them (not recorded which). The rearrangement uses TRBV5-5 and TRBJ2-5; TRBD2 matches 11 bases. The CDR3 spells CASSLFSGGAETQYF. CDR3 DNA sequence: TGTGCCAGCAGCTTGTTTAGCGGGGGGGCCGAGACCCAGTACTTC.